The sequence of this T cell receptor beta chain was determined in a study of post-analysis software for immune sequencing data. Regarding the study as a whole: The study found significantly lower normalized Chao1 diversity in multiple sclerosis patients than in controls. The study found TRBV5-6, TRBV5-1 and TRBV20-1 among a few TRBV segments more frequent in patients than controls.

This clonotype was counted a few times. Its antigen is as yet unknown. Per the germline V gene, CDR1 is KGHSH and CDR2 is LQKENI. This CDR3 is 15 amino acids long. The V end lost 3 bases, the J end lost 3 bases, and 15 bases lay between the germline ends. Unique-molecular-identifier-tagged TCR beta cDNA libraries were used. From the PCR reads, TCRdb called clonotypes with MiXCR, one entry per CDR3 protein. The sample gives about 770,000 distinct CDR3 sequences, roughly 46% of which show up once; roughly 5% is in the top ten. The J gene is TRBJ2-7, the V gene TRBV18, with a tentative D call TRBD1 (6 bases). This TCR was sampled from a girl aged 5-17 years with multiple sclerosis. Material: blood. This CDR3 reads CASSPASGGDYEQYF. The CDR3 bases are TGTGCCAGCTCACCTGCGAGTGGGGGCGACTACGAGCAGTACTTC.